A selection of T cell receptor beta chains follows, all from one sample in a study of blood T cell dynamics during melanoma immunotherapy. Sequencing was performed with immunoSEQ multiplex PCR; in TCRdb, only in-frame clones are kept and a portion is missing. The profile shows thousands of clones, around 90% of them singletons. The material was blood, obtained from a patient treated with checkpoint blockade. The receptors derive from a human donor with melanoma. CDR3s include the opening cysteine and the closing phenylalanine or tryptophan. A D gene is named only where the DNA matches it firmly. A clone size is listed for some rows: how often the clone was seen (once, few, many), or a class if it is expanded.

size	J	V	D	CDR3	DNA
.	TRBJ1-5	TRBV2	.	CASSADRAGPPQHF	TGTGCCAGCAGTGCCGACAGAGCAGGACCTCCCCAGCATTTT
.	TRBJ2-3	TRBV11-2	.	CASSPLGDQRDTQYF	TGTGCCAGCAGCCCTCTAGGGGACCAAAGGGATACGCAGTATTTT
.	TRBJ2-4	TRBV25-1	TRBD2	CASSEWTRIAKNIQYF	TGTGCCAGCAGTGAATGGACTAGGATTGCCAAAAACATTCAGTACTTC
.	TRBJ2-2	TRBV7-3	.	CASSPTAENTGELFF	TGTGCCAGCAGCCCGACAGCGGAGAACACCGGGGAGCTGTTTTTT
.	TRBJ1-1	TRBV5-6	.	CASSFDTPYTMNTEAFF	TGTGCCAGCAGCTTTGACACACCCTATACAATGAACACTGAAGCTTTCTTT
.	TRBJ2-3	TRBV9	.	CASRKADGPTDTQYF	TGTGCCAGCAGAAAGGCCGACGGGCCCACAGATACGCAGTATTTT
.	TRBJ2-7	TRBV6-6	TRBD2	CASKRGLAGGYEQYF	TGTGCCAGCAAACGGGGGCTAGCGGGGGGCTACGAGCAGTACTTC
.	TRBJ1-2	TRBV7-2	.	CASSINFGGRNGYTF	TGTGCCAGCAGCATAAATTTCGGGGGGCGCAATGGCTACACCTTC
.	TRBJ2-2	TRBV9	.	CASSTGNPNTGELFF	TGTGCCAGCAGTACAGGGAATCCGAACACCGGGGAGCTGTTTTTT
once	TRBJ2-3	TRBV6-1	.	CASSEPGDTQYF	TGTGCCAGCAGTGAACCTGGGGATACGCAGTATTTT
once	TRBJ2-5	TRBV5-1	.	CASSPGLIQETQYF	TGCGCCAGCAGCCCAGGACTTATCCAAGAGACCCAGTACTTC
.	TRBJ2-2	TRBV19	.	CASSFLSGELFF	TGTGCCAGTTCATTTCTATCCGGGGAGCTGTTTTTT
.	TRBJ1-1	TRBV5-4	TRBD1	CASSRTGDTEAFF	TGTGCCAGCAGCCGGACAGGCGACACTGAAGCTTTCTTT
.	TRBJ1-5	TRBV28	.	CASSSGRGREPQHF	TGTGCCAGCAGTTCTGGGCGGGGGAGGGAGCCCCAGCATTTT
.	TRBJ2-7	TRBV7-9	.	CASSPPTPGKYEQYF	TGTGCCAGCAGCCCCCCCACGCCAGGGAAGTACGAGCAGTACTTC
.	TRBJ2-7	TRBV5-1	TRBD1	CASSLATAVTGVYEQYF	TGCGCCAGCAGCTTGGCCACGGCAGTAACAGGGGTGTACGAGCAGTACTTC
.	TRBJ1-4	TRBV25-1	.	CASSPRVREKLFF	TGTGCCAGCAGTCCCAGGGTAAGAGAAAAACTGTTTTTT
.	TRBJ2-1	TRBV7-3	TRBD2	CSIAGVYNEQFF	TGTAGCATAGCGGGGGTATACAATGAGCAGTTCTTC
.	TRBJ2-3	TRBV6-5	.	CASSYSSGPPPDTQYF	TGTGCCAGCAGTTACTCGAGTGGGCCTCCTCCAGATACGCAGTATTTT
.	TRBJ2-7	TRBV4-1	.	CASSQHASVGPSSPEQYF	TGCGCCAGCAGCCAACACGCCTCCGTCGGGCCTTCCTCTCCCGAGCAGTACTTC
.	TRBJ1-2	TRBV11-2	.	CASSLDPASYGYTF	TGTGCCAGCAGCTTAGATCCGGCCAGCTATGGCTACACCTTC
.	TRBJ2-7	TRBV5-1	TRBD1	CASSWGEQGTYEQYF	TGCGCCAGCAGCTGGGGAGAACAGGGGACCTACGAGCAGTACTTC
.	TRBJ2-1	TRBV5-1	.	CASSLEVGQGRQFF	TGCGCCAGCAGCTTGGAAGTCGGTCAGGGTCGGCAGTTCTTC
once	TRBJ1-4	TRBV6-6	.	CASSPGGVKLFF	TGTGCCAGCAGTCCCGGCGGTGTAAAACTGTTTTTT
.	TRBJ1-6	TRBV7-9	TRBD1	CASSAPGTGVTPLHF	TGTGCCAGCAGCGCACCCGGGACAGGGGTTACACCCCTCCACTTT
.	TRBJ2-3	TRBV28	TRBD1	CASSLPDRVSTDTQYF	TGTGCCAGCAGTTTACCGGACAGGGTCAGCACAGATACGCAGTATTTT
.	TRBJ2-5	TRBV5-1	.	CASSFGRGEETQYF	TGCGCCAGCAGCTTCGGCAGGGGAGAGGAGACCCAGTACTTC
.	TRBJ2-7	TRBV4-1	.	CASSQGSPGNRGQYF	TGCGCCAGCAGCCAAGGGTCTCCCGGTAATAGGGGGCAGTACTTC
.	TRBJ1-5	TRBV4-1	.	CASSQPYTSQPQHF	TGCGCCAGCAGCCAACCCTACACAAGTCAGCCCCAGCATTTT
.	TRBJ1-2	TRBV6-1	.	CASSETSQGYTF	TGTGCCAGCAGTGAAACCAGTCAAGGCTACACCTTC
.	TRBJ2-1	TRBV9	.	CASGRSGGVGEQFF	TGTGCCAGCGGCAGGTCGGGGGGCGTGGGTGAGCAGTTCTTC
.	TRBJ2-2	TRBV9	.	CASSVALYPPGNTGELFF	TGTGCCAGCAGCGTAGCCCTTTACCCGCCAGGCAACACCGGGGAGCTGTTTTTT
.	TRBJ2-7	TRBV2	TRBD1	CASSESDRETYEQYF	TGTGCCAGCAGTGAATCGGACAGGGAAACCTACGAGCAGTACTTC
.	TRBJ2-1	TRBV29-1	.	CSVVPGPSSYNEQFF	TGCAGCGTTGTACCAGGGCCCAGCTCCTACAATGAGCAGTTCTTC
.	TRBJ2-7	TRBV29-1	.	CSVGSSYEQYF	TGCAGCGTGGGCAGCTCCTACGAGCAGTACTTC
.	TRBJ2-5	TRBV28	TRBD1	CASSLLGTGSGETQYF	TGTGCCAGCAGTCTCTTGGGGACAGGGTCTGGGGAGACCCAGTACTTC
few	TRBJ2-7	TRBV7-6	.	CASSLAVGSSYEQYF	TGTGCCAGCAGCTTAGCGGTCGGTAGCTCCTACGAGCAGTACTTC
.	TRBJ2-2	TRBV5-4	.	CASSLVGTGELFF	TGTGCCAGCAGCTTGGTCGGGACCGGGGAGCTGTTTTTT
.	TRBJ2-1	TRBV2	.	CASSVDRIEAYNEQFF	TGTGCCAGCAGCGTGGACCGGATCGAAGCCTACAATGAGCAGTTCTTC
.	TRBJ2-5	TRBV7-9	.	CASSRGFTETQYF	TGTGCCAGCAGCCGAGGGTTTACAGAGACCCAGTACTTC
.	TRBJ1-1	TRBV5-1	.	CASSSLGDTEAFF	TGCGCCAGCAGCTCCCTCGGTGACACTGAAGCTTTCTTT
.	TRBJ1-4	TRBV9	.	CASSAEGSSYEKLFF	TGTGCCAGCAGCGCCGAGGGGAGTTCTTACGAAAAACTGTTTTTT
.	TRBJ2-2	TRBV10-3	.	CAIRDDRLSFTGELFF	TGTGCCATCAGAGACGACAGGCTATCTTTCACCGGGGAGCTGTTTTTT
.	TRBJ2-7	TRBV11-2	.	CASSSGRGPYEQYF	TGTGCCAGCAGCTCAGGGCGGGGCCCCTACGAGCAGTACTTC
.	TRBJ2-7	TRBV7-2	TRBD1	CASSTQTGLISYEQYF	TGTGCCAGCAGCACTCAGACAGGGCTAATCTCCTACGAGCAGTACTTC
once	TRBJ2-3	TRBV7-8	.	CASSLAFQRDTQYF	TGTGCCAGCAGCTTAGCGTTCCAGCGAGATACGCAGTATTTT
.	TRBJ2-2	TRBV19	.	CASSIGSGVTGELFF	TGTGCCAGTAGTATAGGTTCTGGGGTGACCGGGGAGCTGTTTTTT
.	TRBJ1-1	TRBV11-3	.	CASSLTQNTEAFF	TGTGCCAGCAGCTTAACCCAGAACACTGAAGCTTTCTTT
.	TRBJ2-1	TRBV4-1	TRBD1	CASSQTQNRGLNNEQFF	TGCGCCAGCAGCCAAACACAGAACAGGGGTTTAAATAATGAGCAGTTCTTC
.	TRBJ2-7	TRBV9	.	CASSGPNRDGSLYEQYF	TGTGCCAGCAGCGGACCTAACCGGGACGGGAGTCTCTACGAGCAGTACTTC
.	TRBJ2-2	TRBV18	.	CASSQRVAGELFF	TGTGCCAGCTCACAGAGGGTGGCCGGGGAGCTGTTTTTT
.	TRBJ1-1	TRBV5-1	.	CASSPSRQLQNTEAFF	TGCGCCAGCAGTCCATCGAGACAGTTACAGAACACTGAAGCTTTCTTT
.	TRBJ1-2	TRBV28	TRBD1	CASHQTGSGNYGYTF	TGTGCCAGCCATCAGACAGGGAGTGGTAACTATGGCTACACCTTC
.	TRBJ1-4	TRBV5-1	.	CASSLVFRGRANEKLFF	TGCGCCAGCAGCTTGGTTTTTCGAGGCAGGGCTAATGAAAAACTGTTTTTT
.	TRBJ2-2	TRBV9	TRBD1	CASRGTGETGELFF	TGTGCCAGCAGGGGGACAGGGGAGACCGGGGAGCTGTTTTTT
.	TRBJ2-7	TRBV12-5	.	CASSKAGLSSYEQYF	TGTGCTAGTTCCAAGGCAGGGCTAAGCTCCTACGAGCAGTACTTC